This T cell receptor beta chain was retrieved from a study of blood T cell repertoires in COVID-19. As for the study in general: The cDNA or gDNA used as material had been derived from T cells, B-cell-depleted T cells, or PBMCs.

Per the original methods: The authors estimated nucleated cell counts from reference gene primer amplification. Only in-frame clones appear in the TCRdb table, and some are missing; sequencing was by immunoSEQ multiplex PCR. V and J calls and clone size follow that table, whereas D and trimming were derived from the DNA. The table includes 130,000 to 150,000 clones, 84% detected once. The CDR3 spans 14 residues. V was cut by 3 bases and J by 1 base, with 6 bases left in between. Per the germline V gene, CDR1 is SEHNR and CDR2 is FQNEAQ (reference sequence). V is TRBV7-9 and J is TRBJ2-2; no reliable D call. The sequenced material came from peripheral blood. This receptor was obtained from a woman of 80 years or more in a cohort sampled during active or convalescent COVID-19. CDR3: CASSFYMNTGELFF. In DNA form, the CDR3 reads TGTGCCAGCAGCTTTTACATGAACACCGGGGAGCTGTTTTTT.